This T cell receptor (beta chain) is from a study of post-analysis software for immune sequencing data. Across the study: The cohort encompassed relapsing-remitting, secondary progressive and progressive-relapsing multiple sclerosis disease courses.

This clonotype came up a few times. Its antigen is unknown. Findings of the study overall: TRBV5-6, TRBV5-1 and TRBV20-1 belonged to a set of about 5 TRBV segments that were more frequent in patients than controls. Compared against controls, patients with multiple sclerosis displayed significantly lower normalized Chao1 diversity.

Carried by the TCR beta cDNA libraries were unique molecular identifiers. TCRdb processed the PCR reads anew with MiXCR; each CDR3 protein has one entry. The sample has approximately 350,000 distinct CDR3 sequences; less than 40% are singletons. The CDR3 contains 17 residues. Germline values: CDR1 SGHRS, CDR2 YFSETQ. J lost 0 bases, V lost 0 bases, and 6 bases had no gene match. This sequence was found in a girl between 5 and 17 years old with multiple sclerosis. The chain links TRBV5-1 to TRBJ2-4; TRBD1 matches 7 bases. The sequenced material came from blood. The CDR3 DNA sequence: TGCGCCAGCAGCTTGGCCGGGGACAGCCTAGCCAAAAACATTCAGTACTTC. Protein: CASSLAGDSLAKNIQYF.